This entry is about one T cell receptor (beta chain). The sample holds other DNA sequences that translate to the same CDR3. This entry is derived from a study of cytomegalovirus exposure and HLA in healthy donors. V dropped 2 bases and J dropped 11; count of bases not matched to a gene: 16. CDR1 SGHDT and CDR2 YYEEEE come from the germline V gene. This CDR3 has 16 amino acids. The PCR used 60 Vbeta and 13 Jbeta primers. Generated by immunoSEQ multiplex PCR, the TCRdb table keeps only in-frame clones and is missing some. The sample totals approximately 140,000 clones; its top ten clones hold roughly 2%.

The source of this sequence is a woman under 30 in good health and CMV-seronegative. The sequenced sample consisted of PBMCs. The chain combines TRBV5-6 with TRBJ1-1; 9 positions match TRBD1. CDR3 nucleotide sequence: TGTGCCAGCAGCTTTCCCCCGGGACAGGGCCTCCTTGTGGCTTTCTTT. Its protein product is CASSFPPGQGLLVAFF.